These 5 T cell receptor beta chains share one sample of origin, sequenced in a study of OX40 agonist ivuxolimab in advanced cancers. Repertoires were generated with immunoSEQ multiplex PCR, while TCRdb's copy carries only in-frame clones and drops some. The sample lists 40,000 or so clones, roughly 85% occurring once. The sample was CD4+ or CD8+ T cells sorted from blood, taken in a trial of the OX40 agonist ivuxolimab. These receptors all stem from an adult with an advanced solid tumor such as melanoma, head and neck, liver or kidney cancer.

CDR3 nucleotide sequence: TGCAGCGCGGACCGTATGAACACTGAAGCTTTCTTT. Its protein product is CSADRMNTEAFF. The chain combines TRBV29-1 with TRBJ1-1; D gene ambiguous. The CDR3 is 12 residues long. Germline V gives CDR1 SQVTM, CDR2 ANQGSEA. V was shortened by 7 bases and J by 0 bases, with 9 bases between the two germline ends.

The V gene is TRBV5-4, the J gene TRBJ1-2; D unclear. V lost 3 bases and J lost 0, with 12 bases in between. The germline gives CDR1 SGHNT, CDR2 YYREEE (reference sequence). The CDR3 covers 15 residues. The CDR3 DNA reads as TGTGCCAGCAGCTCCCGGAGCGTAGCTAACTATGGCTACACCTTC. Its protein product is CASSSRSVANYGYTF.

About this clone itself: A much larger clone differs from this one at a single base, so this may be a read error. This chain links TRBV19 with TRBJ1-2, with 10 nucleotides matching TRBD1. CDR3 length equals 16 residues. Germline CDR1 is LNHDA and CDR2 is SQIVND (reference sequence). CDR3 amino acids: CASSTETGGVDYGHTF. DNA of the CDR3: TGTGCCAGTAGTACGGAGACAGGGGGCGTCGACTATGGCCACACCTTC.

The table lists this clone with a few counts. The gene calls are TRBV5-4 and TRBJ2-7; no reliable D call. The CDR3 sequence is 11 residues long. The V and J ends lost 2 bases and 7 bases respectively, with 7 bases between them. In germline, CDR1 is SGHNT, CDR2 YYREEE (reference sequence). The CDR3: CASSFMGEQYF. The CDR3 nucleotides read TGTGCCAGCAGCTTTATGGGTGAGCAGTACTTC.

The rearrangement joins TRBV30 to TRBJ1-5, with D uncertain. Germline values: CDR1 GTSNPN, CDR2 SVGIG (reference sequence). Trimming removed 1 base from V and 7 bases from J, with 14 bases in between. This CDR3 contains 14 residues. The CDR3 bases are TGTGCCTGGAGTGGAAAGGGCCTGAGGCAGCCCCAGCATTTT. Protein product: CAWSGKGLRQPQHF.